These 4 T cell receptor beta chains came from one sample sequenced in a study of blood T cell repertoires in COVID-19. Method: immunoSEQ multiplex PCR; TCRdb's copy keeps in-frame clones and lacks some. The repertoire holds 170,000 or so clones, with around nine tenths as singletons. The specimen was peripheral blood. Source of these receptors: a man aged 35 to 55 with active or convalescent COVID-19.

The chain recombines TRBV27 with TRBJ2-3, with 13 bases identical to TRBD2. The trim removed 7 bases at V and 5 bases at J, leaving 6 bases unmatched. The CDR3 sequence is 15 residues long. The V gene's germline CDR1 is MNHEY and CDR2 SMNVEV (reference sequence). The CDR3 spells CASTQGLAGVDTQYF. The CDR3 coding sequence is TGTGCCAGCACACAAGGACTAGCGGGGGTAGATACGCAGTATTTT.

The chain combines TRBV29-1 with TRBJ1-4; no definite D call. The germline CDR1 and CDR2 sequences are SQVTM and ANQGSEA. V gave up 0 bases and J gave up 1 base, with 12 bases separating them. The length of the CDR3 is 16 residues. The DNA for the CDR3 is TGCAGCGTTGAAGATCGTATCAGCGTAACTAATGAAAAACTGTTTTTT. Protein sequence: CSVEDRISVTNEKLFF.

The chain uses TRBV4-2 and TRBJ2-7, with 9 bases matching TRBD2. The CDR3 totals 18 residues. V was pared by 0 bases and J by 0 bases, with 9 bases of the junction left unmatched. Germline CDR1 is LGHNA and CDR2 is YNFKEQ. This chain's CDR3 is CASSQDFASGASSYEQYF. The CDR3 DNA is TGTGCCAGCAGCCAAGATTTTGCTAGCGGGGCTAGCTCCTACGAGCAGTACTTC.

CDR3 nucleotides: TGTGCCAGCAGCGTGGGGCAGATTAATTCACCCCTCCACTTT. Translated, it gives CASSVGQINSPLHF. V gene TRBV9 combines with J gene TRBJ1-6; possible D gene TRBD1, 5 bases. From germline, CDR1 is SGDLS and CDR2 YYNGEE. This CDR3 is built from 14 residues. The germline V and J ends were trimmed by 2 bases and 6 bases, with 9 bases remaining between them.